This T cell receptor (beta chain) was identified during a study of T cell responses to AZD1222 COVID-19 vaccine. Germline CDR1 reads SGHTA; CDR2 reads FQGNSA. The CDR3 runs 16 residues. Trimming cost V 2 bases and J 2 bases, with 14 bases left between them. TCRdb's table, derived via immunoSEQ multiplex PCR, lists solely in-frame clones and lacks some. The sample yields 110,000 or so clones, roughly 88% seen once. The TCR sequence derives from an adult who received the AZD1222 COVID-19 vaccine. Sample: peripheral blood, taken 28 days after the second AZD1222 dose. The chain uses TRBV7-2 and TRBJ2-3, with D possibly being TRBD1 or TRBD2 (7 bases each). Written as DNA, the CDR3 is TGTGCCAGCAGCTTACAGGGGGGGCGGGTCACAGATACGCAGTATTTT. Residues: CASSLQGGRVTDTQYF.